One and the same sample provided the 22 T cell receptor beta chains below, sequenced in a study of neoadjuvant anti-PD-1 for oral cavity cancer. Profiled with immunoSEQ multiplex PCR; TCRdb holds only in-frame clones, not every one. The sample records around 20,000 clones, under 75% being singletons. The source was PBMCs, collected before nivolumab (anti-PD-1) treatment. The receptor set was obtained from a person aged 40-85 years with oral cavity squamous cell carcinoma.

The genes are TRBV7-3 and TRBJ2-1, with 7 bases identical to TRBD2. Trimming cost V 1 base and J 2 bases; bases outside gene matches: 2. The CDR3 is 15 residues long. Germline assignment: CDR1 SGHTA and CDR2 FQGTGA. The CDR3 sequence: CASSLMGTTYNEQFF. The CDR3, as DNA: TGTGCCAGCAGCTTAATGGGGACTACCTACAATGAGCAGTTCTTC.

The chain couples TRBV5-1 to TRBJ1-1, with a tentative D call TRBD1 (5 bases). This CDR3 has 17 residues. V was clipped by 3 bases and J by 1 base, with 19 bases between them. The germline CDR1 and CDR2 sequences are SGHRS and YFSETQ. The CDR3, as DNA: TGCGCCAGCAGCTGGCCCAGGGAAAGGGGAGGGAACACTGAAGCTTTCTTT. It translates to CASSWPRERGGNTEAFF.

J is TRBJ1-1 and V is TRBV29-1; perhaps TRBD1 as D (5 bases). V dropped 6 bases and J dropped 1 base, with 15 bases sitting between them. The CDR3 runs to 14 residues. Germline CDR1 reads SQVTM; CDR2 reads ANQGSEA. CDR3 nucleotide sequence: TGCAGCGTCTCGGGGGTTCCGGGGAACACTGAAGCTTTCTTT. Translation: CSVSGVPGNTEAFF.

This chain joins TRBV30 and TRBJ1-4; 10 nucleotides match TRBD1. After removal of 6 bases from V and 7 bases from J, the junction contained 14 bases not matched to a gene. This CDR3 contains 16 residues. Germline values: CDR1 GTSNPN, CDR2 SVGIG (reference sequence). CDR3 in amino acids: CACPDRGPAGSEKLFF. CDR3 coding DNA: TGTGCCTGTCCTGACAGGGGGCCCGCTGGGAGTGAAAAACTGTTTTTT.

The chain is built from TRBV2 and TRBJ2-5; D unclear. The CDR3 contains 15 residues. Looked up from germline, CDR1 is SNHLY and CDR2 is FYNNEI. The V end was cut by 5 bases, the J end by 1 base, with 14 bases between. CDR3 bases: TGTGCCAGCAGTCTAGGAACCAGAAGCCAAGAGACCCAGTACTTC. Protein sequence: CASSLGTRSQETQYF.

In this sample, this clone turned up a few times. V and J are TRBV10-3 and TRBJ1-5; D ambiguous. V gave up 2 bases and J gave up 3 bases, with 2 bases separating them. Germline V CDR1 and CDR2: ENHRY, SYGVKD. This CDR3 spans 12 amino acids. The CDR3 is CAISEANQPQHF. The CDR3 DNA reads TGTGCCATCAGTGAGGCCAATCAGCCCCAGCATTTT.

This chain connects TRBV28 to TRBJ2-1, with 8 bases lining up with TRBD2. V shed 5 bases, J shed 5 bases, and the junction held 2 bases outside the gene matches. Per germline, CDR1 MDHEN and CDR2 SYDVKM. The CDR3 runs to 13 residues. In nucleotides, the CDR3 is TGTGCCAGCAGTCGGACTAGCCACAATGAGCAGTTCTTC. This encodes CASSRTSHNEQFF.

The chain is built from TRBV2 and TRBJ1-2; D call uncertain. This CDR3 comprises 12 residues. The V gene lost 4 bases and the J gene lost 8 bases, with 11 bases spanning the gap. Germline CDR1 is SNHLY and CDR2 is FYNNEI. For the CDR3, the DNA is TGTGCCAGCAGTGGACTCGGTTCCGGCTACACCTTC. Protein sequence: CASSGLGSGYTF.

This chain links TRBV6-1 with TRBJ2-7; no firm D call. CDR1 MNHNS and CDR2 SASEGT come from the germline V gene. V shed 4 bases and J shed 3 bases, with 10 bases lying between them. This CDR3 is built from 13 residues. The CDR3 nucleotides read TGTGCCAGCAGTGCTTACTTAATCTACGAGCAGTACTTC. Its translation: CASSAYLIYEQYF.

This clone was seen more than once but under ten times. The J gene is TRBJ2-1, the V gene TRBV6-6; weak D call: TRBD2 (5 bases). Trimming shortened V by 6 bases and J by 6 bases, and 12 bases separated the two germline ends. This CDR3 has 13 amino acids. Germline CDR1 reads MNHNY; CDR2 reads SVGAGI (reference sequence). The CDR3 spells CASSLPAGNEQFF. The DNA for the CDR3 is TGTGCCAGCAGCCTACCGGCGGGCAATGAGCAGTTCTTC.

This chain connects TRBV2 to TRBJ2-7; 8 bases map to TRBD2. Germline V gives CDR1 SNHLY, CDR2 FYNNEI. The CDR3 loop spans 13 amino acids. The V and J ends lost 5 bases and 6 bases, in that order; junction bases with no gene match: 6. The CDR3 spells CASSPGLASEQYF. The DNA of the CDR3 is TGTGCCAGCAGTCCCGGACTAGCTTCCGAGCAGTACTTC.

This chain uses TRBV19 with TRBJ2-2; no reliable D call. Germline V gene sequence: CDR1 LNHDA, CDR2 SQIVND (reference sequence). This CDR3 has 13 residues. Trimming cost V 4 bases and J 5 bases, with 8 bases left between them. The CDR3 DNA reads TGTGCCAGTAGTACCACGATTACCGGGGAGCTGTTTTTT. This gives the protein CASSTTITGELFF. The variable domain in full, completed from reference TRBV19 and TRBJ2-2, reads DGGITQSPKYLFRKEGQNVTLSCEQNLNHDAMYWYRQDPGQGLRLIYYSQIVNDFQKGDIAEGYSVSREKKESFPLTVTSAQKNPTAFYLCASSTTITGELFFGEGSRLTVL.

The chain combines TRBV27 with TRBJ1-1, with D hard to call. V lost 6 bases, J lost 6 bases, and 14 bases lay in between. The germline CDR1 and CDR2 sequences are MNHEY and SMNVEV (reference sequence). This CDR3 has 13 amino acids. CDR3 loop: CASSVSKGAEAFF. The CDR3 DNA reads TGTGCCAGCAGCGTATCCAAGGGCGCTGAAGCTTTCTTT.

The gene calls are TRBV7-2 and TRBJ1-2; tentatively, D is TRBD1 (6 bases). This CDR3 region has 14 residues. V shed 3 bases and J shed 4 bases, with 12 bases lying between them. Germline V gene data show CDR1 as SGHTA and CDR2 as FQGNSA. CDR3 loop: CASSFRQESYGYTF. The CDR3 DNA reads TGTGCCAGCAGCTTCAGACAGGAAAGCTATGGCTACACCTTC. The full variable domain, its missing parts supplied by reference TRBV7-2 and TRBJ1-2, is GAGVSQSPSNKVTEKGKDVELRCDPISGHTALYWYRQSLGQGLEFLIYFQGNSAPDKSGLPSDRFSAERTGGSVSTLTIQRTQQEDSAVYLCASSFRQESYGYTFGSGTRLTVV.

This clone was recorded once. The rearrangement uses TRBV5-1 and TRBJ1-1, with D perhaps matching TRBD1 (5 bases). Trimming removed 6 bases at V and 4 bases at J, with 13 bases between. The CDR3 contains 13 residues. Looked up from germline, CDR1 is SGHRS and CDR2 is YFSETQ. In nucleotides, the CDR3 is TGCGCCAGCAAAGAGGGACCTGGCACTGAAGCTTTCTTT. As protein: CASKEGPGTEAFF.

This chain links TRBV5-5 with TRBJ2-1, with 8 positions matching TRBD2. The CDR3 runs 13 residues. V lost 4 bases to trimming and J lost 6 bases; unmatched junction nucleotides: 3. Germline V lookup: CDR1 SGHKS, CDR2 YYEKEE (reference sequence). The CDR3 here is CASSVSGSNEQFF. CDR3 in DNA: TGTGCCAGCAGCGTAAGCGGGAGCAATGAGCAGTTCTTC.

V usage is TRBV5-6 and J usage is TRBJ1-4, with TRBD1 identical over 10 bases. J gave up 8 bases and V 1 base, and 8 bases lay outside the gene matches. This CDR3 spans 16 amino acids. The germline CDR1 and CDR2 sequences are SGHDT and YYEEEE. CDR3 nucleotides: TGTGCCAGCAGCTTGTTGACAGGGGGCGGCGAAGAAAAACTGTTTTTT. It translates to CASSLLTGGGEEKLFF.

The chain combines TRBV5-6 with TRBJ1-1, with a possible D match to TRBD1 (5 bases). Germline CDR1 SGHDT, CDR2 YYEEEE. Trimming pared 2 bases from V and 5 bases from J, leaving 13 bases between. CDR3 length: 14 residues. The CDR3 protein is CASSFFGAGTEAFF. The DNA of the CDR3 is TGTGCCAGCAGCTTTTTCGGGGCGGGAACTGAAGCTTTCTTT.

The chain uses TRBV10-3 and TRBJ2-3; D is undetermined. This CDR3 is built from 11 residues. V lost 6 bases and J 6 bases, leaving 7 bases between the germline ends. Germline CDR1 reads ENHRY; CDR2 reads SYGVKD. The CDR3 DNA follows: TGTGCCATCAGCTCTCAGGATACGCAGTATTTT. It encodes CAISSQDTQYF.

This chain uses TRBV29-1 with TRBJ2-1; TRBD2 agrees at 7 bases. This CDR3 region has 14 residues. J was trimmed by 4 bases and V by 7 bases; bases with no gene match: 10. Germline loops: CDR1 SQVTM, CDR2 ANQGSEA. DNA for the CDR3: TGCAGCGCGGATGACTGGGGGGGTTACAATGAGCAGTTCTTC. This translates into CSADDWGGYNEQFF.

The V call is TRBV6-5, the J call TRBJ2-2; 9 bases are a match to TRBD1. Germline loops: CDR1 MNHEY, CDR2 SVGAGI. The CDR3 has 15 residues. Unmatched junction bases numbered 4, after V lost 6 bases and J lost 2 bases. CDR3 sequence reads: CASSRQGVNTGELFF. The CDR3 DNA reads TGTGCCAGCAGCCGACAGGGGGTAAACACCGGGGAGCTGTTTTTT.

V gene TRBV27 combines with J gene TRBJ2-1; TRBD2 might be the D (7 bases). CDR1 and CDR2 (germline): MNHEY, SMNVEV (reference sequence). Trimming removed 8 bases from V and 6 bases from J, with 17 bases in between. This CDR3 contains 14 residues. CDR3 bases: TGTGCCAGCTCTGAGGGGGGGATGAGCAATGAGCAGTTCTTC. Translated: CASSEGGMSNEQFF.